The rows below give T cell receptor beta chains drawn from one sample of a study of CD8 T cells in ankylosing spondylitis. TCRdb redid the calling of the 5' RACE reads with MiXCR, one entry per CDR3 protein. This table has about 39,000 distinct CDR3 sequences, approximately 10% appearing once. The sample was blood, either unsorted or a sorted T cell fraction (not recorded which). These receptors all stem from a male donor with ankylosing spondylitis or in good health (not recorded which). CDR3s include the opening cysteine and the closing phenylalanine or tryptophan. Fields, in order: J gene, D gene, V gene, clone size, CDR3 protein, CDR3 DNA. A D gene is named only where the DNA matches it firmly. Some rows have no size entry. The others give once, few or many, or a class for an expanded clone.

TRBJ2-1 | . | TRBV29-1 | many | CSGERYNEQFF | TGCAGCGGGGAGCGCTACAATGAGCAGTTCTTC
TRBJ2-5 | . | TRBV5-1 | many | CASSLGRATSGETQYF | TGCGCCAGCAGCCTCGGACGGGCGACCTCGGGAGAGACCCAGTACTTC
TRBJ2-3 | TRBD1 | TRBV5-6 | many | CASSSGQGHTDTQYF | TGTGCCAGCAGCTCGGGACAGGGGCACACAGATACGCAGTATTTT
TRBJ1-5 | . | TRBV6-2/TRBV6-3 | many | CASSYGRNQPQHF | TGTGCCAGCAGTTATGGGCGGAATCAGCCCCAGCATTTT
TRBJ1-1 | . | TRBV27 | . | CASSFGTRTAEAFF | TGTGCCAGCAGTTTCGGAACAAGGACGGCCGAAGCTTTCTTT
TRBJ2-3 | TRBD2 | TRBV12-3/TRBV12-4 | many | CASRLAGVTDTQYF | TGTGCCAGCCGTTTAGCGGGAGTCACAGATACGCAGTATTTT
TRBJ2-2 | TRBD2 | TRBV27 | many | CASNVAGASGELFF | TGTGCCAGCAACGTAGCGGGAGCGTCCGGGGAGCTGTTTTTT
TRBJ2-7 | TRBD1 | TRBV25-1 | . | CASSAGQGAYGQYF | TGTGCCAGCAGTGCGGGACAGGGGGCCTACGGGCAGTACTTC
TRBJ2-1 | TRBD2 | TRBV15 | few | CATSTQREGPRIEQFF | TGTGCCACCAGCACCCAGCGGGAGGGCCCTCGGATCGAGCAGTTCTTC
TRBJ2-6 | . | TRBV6-2/TRBV6-3 | many | CASSWSSGANVLTF | TGTGCCAGCAGTTGGAGTTCTGGGGCCAACGTCCTGACTTTC
TRBJ2-1 | . | TRBV9 | . | CASSVDPGTAPEQFF | TGTGCCAGCAGCGTAGATCCGGGAACGGCCCCAGAGCAGTTCTTC
TRBJ2-7 | . | TRBV5-1 | many | CASSLGGTTEQYF | TGCGCCAGCAGCTTGGGGGGGACGACGGAGCAGTACTTC
TRBJ1-4 | . | TRBV20-1 | many | CSAPATNEKLFF | TGCAGTGCCCCAGCAACTAATGAAAAACTGTTTTTT
TRBJ2-5 | TRBD2 | TRBV12-3/TRBV12-4 | many | CASSSPRLARETQYF | TGTGCCAGCAGTTCGCCTAGACTAGCGCGAGAGACCCAGTACTTC
TRBJ2-3 | TRBD2 | TRBV19 | many | CASSRTSGTDTQYF | TGTGCCAGTAGTCGGACTAGCGGCACAGATACGCAGTATTTT